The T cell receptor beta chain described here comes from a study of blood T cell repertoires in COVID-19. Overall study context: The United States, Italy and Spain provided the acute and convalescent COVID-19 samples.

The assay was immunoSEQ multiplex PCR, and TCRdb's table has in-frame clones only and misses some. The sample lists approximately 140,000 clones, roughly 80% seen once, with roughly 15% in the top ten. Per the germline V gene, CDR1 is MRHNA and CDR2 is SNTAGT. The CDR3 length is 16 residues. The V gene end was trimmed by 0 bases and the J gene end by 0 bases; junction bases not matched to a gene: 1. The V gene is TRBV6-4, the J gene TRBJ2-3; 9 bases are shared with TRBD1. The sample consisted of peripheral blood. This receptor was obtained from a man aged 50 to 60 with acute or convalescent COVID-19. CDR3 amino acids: CASSDSGQGSTDTQYF. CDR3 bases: TGTGCCAGCAGTGACTCGGGACAGGGAAGCACAGATACGCAGTATTTT.